The 8 T cell receptor beta chains given below trace back to one sample, sequenced in a study of T cells in Graves' hyperthyroidism and ophthalmopathy. Researchers took RNA transcripts and amplified the TCR beta CDR3 regions from them. First-round RT-PCR of the TCR CDR3 relied on the HTBI primer set. From the multiplex PCR reads, TCRdb called clonotypes with MiXCR, one entry per CDR3 protein. The sample shows roughly 400,000 distinct CDR3 sequences, around an eighth of them seen only once. Specimen: blood. All receptors come from a middle-aged man with Graves' ophthalmopathy.

The CDR3 spells CASSYSINRGAYNEQFF. Written as DNA, the CDR3 is TGTGCCAGCAGTTACTCGATTAACAGGGGCGCCTACAATGAGCAGTTCTTC. This rearrangement joins TRBV6-2 or TRBV6-3 to TRBJ2-1, with 7 bases matching TRBD1. Germline CDR1 MNHEY, CDR2 SVGEGT. J was trimmed by 2 bases and V by 0 bases; bases with no gene match: 7. The CDR3 is 17 residues long.

This sequence joins TRBV9 and TRBJ1-1, with D maybe TRBD1 (5 bases). CDR3 length: 12 amino acids. V dropped 2 bases and J dropped 6 bases, with 8 bases sitting between them. CDR1 and CDR2 (germline): SGDLS, YYNGEE. CDR3 DNA: TGTGCCAGCAGCGTCGACAGTCCTGAAGCTTTCTTT. It translates to CASSVDSPEAFF.

The chain carries TRBV28 and TRBJ2-7; 7 nucleotides align to TRBD1. V dropped 8 bases and J dropped 2; count of bases not matched to a gene: 12. This CDR3 is built from 15 residues. Looked up from germline, CDR1 is MDHEN and CDR2 is SYDVKM. DNA for the CDR3: TGTGCCAGCGAGGAAGGGGGCGCGTTTCCCTACGAGCAGTACTTC. Translating gives CASEEGGAFPYEQYF. Drawing the rest from reference TRBV28 and TRBJ2-7, the complete variable domain is DVKVTQSSRYLVKRTGEKVFLECVQDMDHENMFWYRQDPGLGLRLIYFSYDVKMKEKGDIPEGYSVSREKKERFSLILESASTNQTSMYLCASEEGGAFPYEQYFGPGTRLTVT.

This clonotype came up a few times. The chain joins TRBV20-1 to TRBJ2-1, with 7 nucleotides matching TRBD2. Germline V CDR1 and CDR2: DFQATT, SNEGSKA (reference sequence). The V and J ends lost 0 bases and 4 bases, in that order; junction bases with no gene match: 9. This CDR3 spans 16 amino acids. The CDR3 DNA reads as TGCAGTGCTAGAGATCCCGCGGGAGAAGTGTACAATGAGCAGTTCTTC. Its translation is CSARDPAGEVYNEQFF.

CDR3 protein: CASSPYRDSSVEQYF. The CDR3 region has the DNA TGCGCCAGCAGCCCCTACCGGGACTCTTCCGTCGAGCAGTACTTC. V gene TRBV4-1 combines with J gene TRBJ2-7; a possible D gene is TRBD2 (6 bases). The CDR3 consists of 15 residues. V was pared by 4 bases and J by 6 bases, with 19 bases between. Germline V gene sequence: CDR1 MGHRA, CDR2 YSYEKL.

This clonotype appeared many times. The rearrangement joins TRBV30 to TRBJ2-7; 8 bases are shared with TRBD2. CDR3 length: 14 amino acids. The V segment lost 1 base and the J segment 5 bases; nucleotides outside the gene matches: 7. Germline V gene sequence: CDR1 GTSNPN, CDR2 SVGIG (reference sequence). CDR3 in DNA: TGTGCCTGGAGTGAAGGTAGCGGGATAAACGAGCAGTACTTC. Its translation is CAWSEGSGINEQYF.

This clonotype appeared a few times. This chain uses TRBV11-2 with TRBJ2-5; a weak D match, TRBD2 (6 bases). Between the trimmed V and J ends, which lost 5 bases and 7 bases, there was a span of 17 bases. CDR3 length: 14 amino acids. The germline gives CDR1 SGHAT, CDR2 FQNNGV. Here the CDR3 reads CASSPGAVMGTQYF. The CDR3 DNA sequence: TGTGCCAGCAGCCCGGGAGCTGTTATGGGGACCCAGTACTTC.

Many counts were recorded for this clonotype. The junction departs from germline at one end; a sequencing error may be responsible. V is TRBV20-1 and J is TRBJ1-1; 8 nucleotides agree with TRBD1. Germline V gene sequence: CDR1 DFQATT, CDR2 SNEGSKA (reference sequence). CDR3 length: 15 amino acids. In DNA, the CDR3 is TGCAGTGCTGGAGAAAGCGACAGGGGAGGCACTGAAGCTTTCTTT. Translation: CSAGESDRGGTEAFF.